A selection of T cell receptor beta chains follows, all from one sample in a study of beta chain features in type 1 diabetes. The repertoire was sequenced with immunoSEQ multiplex PCR; TCRdb's copy has only in-frame clones and lacks some. This table holds more than 250,000 clones, 15% found once. Sequencing used naive CD4+ T cells from blood. All receptors derive from a man between 18 and 29 years old with type 1 diabetes. Each CDR3 is given with its conserved first and last residue. Each record gives: V gene, clone size, D gene, J gene, CDR3 protein, CDR3 DNA. A D gene is named only where the DNA matches it firmly. The size of a clone is reported for some rows only, either as once, few or many, or as a class for expanded clones.

v_call: TRBV5-1; clone_size: few; d_call: TRBD1; j_call: TRBJ1-2; cdr3_aa: CASEPGQGIYGYTF; cdr3_nt: TGCGCCAGCGAACCGGGACAGGGGATCTATGGCTACACCTTC
v_call: TRBV15; clone_size: -; d_call: -; j_call: TRBJ1-4; cdr3_aa: CATRPAGSHEKLFF; cdr3_nt: TGTGCCACCAGACCCGCGGGGTCGCACGAAAAACTGTTTTTT
v_call: TRBV15; clone_size: few; d_call: -; j_call: TRBJ2-2; cdr3_aa: CATRFGATPGELFF; cdr3_nt: TGTGCCACCAGATTTGGGGCTACGCCCGGGGAGCTGTTTTTT
v_call: TRBV7-2; clone_size: -; d_call: -; j_call: TRBJ2-1; cdr3_aa: CASSPYLEGLEQFF; cdr3_nt: TGTGCCAGCAGCCCCTACCTCGAGGGCCTTGAGCAGTTCTTC
v_call: TRBV12-5; clone_size: -; d_call: -; j_call: TRBJ2-1; cdr3_aa: CASGLVLSGEQFF; cdr3_nt: TGTGCTAGTGGTTTGGTTCTGTCGGGTGAGCAGTTCTTC
v_call: TRBV9; clone_size: few; d_call: -; j_call: TRBJ2-5; cdr3_aa: CASSAIFGERETQYF; cdr3_nt: TGTGCCAGCAGCGCAATTTTTGGGGAGCGGGAGACCCAGTACTTC
v_call: TRBV10-3; clone_size: few; d_call: TRBD1; j_call: TRBJ2-1; cdr3_aa: CAISGFYGTGGNYNEQFF; cdr3_nt: TGTGCCATCAGTGGGTTTTATGGGACAGGGGGAAACTACAATGAGCAGTTCTTC
v_call: TRBV11-2; clone_size: -; d_call: TRBD2; j_call: TRBJ2-1; cdr3_aa: CASSLSGGAYNEQFF; cdr3_nt: TGTGCCAGCAGCCTTAGCGGGGGAGCATACAATGAGCAGTTCTTC
v_call: TRBV18; clone_size: few; d_call: TRBD1; j_call: TRBJ2-5; cdr3_aa: CASSPDRVGETQYF; cdr3_nt: TGTGCCAGCTCACCGGACAGGGTGGGGGAGACCCAGTACTTC
v_call: TRBV5-4; clone_size: few; d_call: TRBD2; j_call: TRBJ2-5; cdr3_aa: CASSLRLAVQETQYF; cdr3_nt: TGTGCCAGCAGCTTGCGGCTAGCGGTACAAGAGACCCAGTACTTC
v_call: TRBV10-3; clone_size: few; d_call: -; j_call: TRBJ2-4; cdr3_aa: CAIKAAGVTDIQYF; cdr3_nt: TGTGCCATCAAGGCTGCTGGGGTGACAGACATTCAGTACTTC
v_call: TRBV5-1; clone_size: -; d_call: TRBD2; j_call: TRBJ2-7; cdr3_aa: CASSLGALAGGVYEQYF; cdr3_nt: TGCGCCAGCAGCCTGGGGGCACTAGCGGGAGGGGTTTACGAGCAGTACTTC
v_call: TRBV27; clone_size: few; d_call: TRBD2; j_call: TRBJ2-5; cdr3_aa: CASSFISFRGSYVETQYF; cdr3_nt: TGTGCCAGCAGTTTTATCTCCTTTCGCGGGAGTTATGTGGAGACCCAGTACTTC
v_call: TRBV27; clone_size: few; d_call: TRBD2; j_call: TRBJ2-3; cdr3_aa: CASSLSGRADTQYF; cdr3_nt: TGTGCCAGCAGTTTAAGCGGGAGGGCAGATACGCAGTATTTT
v_call: TRBV7-2; clone_size: -; d_call: TRBD1; j_call: TRBJ2-7; cdr3_aa: CASSPGTGPFYEQYF; cdr3_nt: TGTGCCAGCAGCCCCGGGACAGGGCCGTTCTACGAGCAGTACTTC
v_call: TRBV29-1; clone_size: -; d_call: -; j_call: TRBJ2-7; cdr3_aa: CSVRQSYEQYF; cdr3_nt: TGCAGCGTTCGACAGAGCTACGAGCAGTACTTC
v_call: TRBV11-2; clone_size: -; d_call: TRBD2; j_call: TRBJ2-7; cdr3_aa: CASSSLRGGSPHEQYF; cdr3_nt: TGTGCCAGCAGCTCCCTCCGGGGGGGAAGTCCCCACGAGCAGTACTTC
v_call: TRBV4-3; clone_size: few; d_call: -; j_call: TRBJ2-1; cdr3_aa: CASSRRGSPGHSYNEQFF; cdr3_nt: TGCGCCAGCAGCCGGCGGGGCTCCCCAGGTCACTCCTACAATGAGCAGTTCTTC
v_call: TRBV6-5; clone_size: -; d_call: TRBD2; j_call: TRBJ2-4; cdr3_aa: CASSYFAGDIQYF; cdr3_nt: TGTGCCAGCAGTTACTTTGCGGGGGACATTCAGTACTTC
v_call: TRBV6-5; clone_size: -; d_call: -; j_call: TRBJ2-5; cdr3_aa: CASSYSTPRETQYF; cdr3_nt: TGTGCCAGCAGTTACTCTACACCTCGAGAGACCCAGTACTTC
v_call: TRBV6-6; clone_size: few; d_call: TRBD1; j_call: TRBJ1-2; cdr3_aa: CASSYGTGQGLYGYTF; cdr3_nt: TGTGCCAGCAGTTACGGCACCGGACAGGGGCTCTATGGCTACACCTTC
v_call: TRBV19; clone_size: few; d_call: -; j_call: TRBJ2-7; cdr3_aa: CASSTGVQDTAYEQYF; cdr3_nt: TGTGCCAGTAGTACGGGGGTCCAGGACACAGCCTACGAGCAGTACTTC
v_call: TRBV25-1; clone_size: -; d_call: -; j_call: TRBJ2-2; cdr3_aa: CASSVAGPPTGELFF; cdr3_nt: TGTGCCAGCAGTGTGGCAGGGCCTCCCACCGGGGAGCTGTTTTTT
v_call: TRBV15; clone_size: -; d_call: TRBD1; j_call: TRBJ1-2; cdr3_aa: CATSTRQGRGYGYTF; cdr3_nt: TGTGCCACCAGCACCCGACAGGGGAGGGGGTATGGCTACACCTTC
v_call: TRBV7-2; clone_size: few; d_call: TRBD2; j_call: TRBJ2-1; cdr3_aa: CASSLDGLLAGLEQFF; cdr3_nt: TGTGCCAGCAGCTTAGACGGGTTACTAGCGGGGCTAGAGCAGTTCTTC
v_call: TRBV7-9; clone_size: -; d_call: -; j_call: TRBJ2-7; cdr3_aa: CASSPKGEGEQYF; cdr3_nt: TGTGCCAGCAGCCCGAAAGGGGAAGGCGAGCAGTACTTC
v_call: TRBV6-1; clone_size: -; d_call: TRBD1; j_call: TRBJ1-5; cdr3_aa: CASSVRTGDFIKSQPQHF; cdr3_nt: TGTGCCAGCAGTGTTAGGACAGGGGATTTTATAAAAAGTCAGCCCCAGCATTTT
v_call: TRBV19; clone_size: -; d_call: TRBD1; j_call: TRBJ1-5; cdr3_aa: CASGRTGNSQPQHF; cdr3_nt: TGTGCCAGTGGCCGGACAGGGAATAGTCAGCCCCAGCATTTT
v_call: TRBV27; clone_size: few; d_call: -; j_call: TRBJ1-5; cdr3_aa: CASSSQGQPQHF; cdr3_nt: TGTGCCAGCAGTTCGCAGGGACAGCCCCAGCATTTT
v_call: TRBV9; clone_size: few; d_call: TRBD2; j_call: TRBJ2-1; cdr3_aa: CASSFGLAGGRSEQFF; cdr3_nt: TGTGCCAGCAGCTTCGGACTAGCGGGGGGCCGGAGTGAGCAGTTCTTC
v_call: TRBV30; clone_size: -; d_call: -; j_call: TRBJ1-5; cdr3_aa: CAWSVQAGQPQHF; cdr3_nt: TGTGCCTGGAGTGTACAAGCAGGACAGCCCCAGCATTTT
v_call: TRBV2; clone_size: -; d_call: TRBD2; j_call: TRBJ2-1; cdr3_aa: CASSRTSGTYNEQFF; cdr3_nt: TGTGCCAGCAGTAGGACTAGCGGGACCTACAATGAGCAGTTCTTC
v_call: TRBV29-1; clone_size: -; d_call: TRBD2; j_call: TRBJ2-1; cdr3_aa: CSSESGGPYNEQFF; cdr3_nt: TGCAGTTCGGAGTCGGGGGGGCCGTACAATGAGCAGTTCTTC
v_call: TRBV7-2; clone_size: -; d_call: TRBD2; j_call: TRBJ2-1; cdr3_aa: CASSLVSSGTYNEQFF; cdr3_nt: TGTGCCAGCAGCTTAGTGAGTAGCGGGACGTACAATGAGCAGTTCTTC
v_call: TRBV7-2; clone_size: few; d_call: -; j_call: TRBJ1-2; cdr3_aa: CASSSTPPRAAGYTF; cdr3_nt: TGTGCCAGCAGCTCCACCCCGCCGAGGGCGGCAGGCTACACCTTC
v_call: TRBV5-6; clone_size: few; d_call: -; j_call: TRBJ1-1; cdr3_aa: CASSLDVTPGAFF; cdr3_nt: TGTGCCAGCAGCTTGGATGTGACCCCGGGGGCTTTCTTT
v_call: TRBV6-1; clone_size: few; d_call: TRBD1; j_call: TRBJ2-2; cdr3_aa: CASRRGQGTGELFF; cdr3_nt: TGTGCCAGCAGGAGGGGACAGGGCACCGGGGAGCTGTTTTTT
v_call: TRBV5-1; clone_size: -; d_call: -; j_call: TRBJ1-1; cdr3_aa: CASSPPGGSSGAFF; cdr3_nt: TGCGCCAGCAGCCCGCCCGGGGGGTCGTCGGGCGCTTTCTTT
v_call: TRBV5-1; clone_size: few; d_call: TRBD1; j_call: TRBJ2-2; cdr3_aa: CASSPDRERELFF; cdr3_nt: TGCGCCAGCAGCCCCGACAGGGAACGGGAGCTGTTTTTT
v_call: TRBV5-4; clone_size: -; d_call: -; j_call: TRBJ2-5; cdr3_aa: CASSLDRQETQYF; cdr3_nt: TGTGCCAGCAGCTTGGACAGGCAAGAGACCCAGTACTTC
v_call: TRBV5-4; clone_size: -; d_call: TRBD2; j_call: TRBJ2-1; cdr3_aa: CASSRTSGSNNEQFF; cdr3_nt: TGTGCCAGCAGCCGGACTAGCGGGAGTAATAATGAGCAGTTCTTC
v_call: TRBV5-1; clone_size: few; d_call: TRBD1; j_call: TRBJ2-5; cdr3_aa: CASSITGGETQYF; cdr3_nt: TGCGCCAGCAGCATTACAGGGGGAGAGACCCAGTACTTC
v_call: TRBV11-2; clone_size: few; d_call: TRBD1; j_call: TRBJ1-2; cdr3_aa: CASSGTGHAYGYTF; cdr3_nt: TGTGCCAGCAGCGGGACAGGGCACGCCTATGGCTACACCTTC
v_call: TRBV6-5; clone_size: few; d_call: TRBD2; j_call: TRBJ2-1; cdr3_aa: CASSSTSDSYNEQFF; cdr3_nt: TGTGCCAGCAGTTCGACTAGCGACTCCTACAATGAGCAGTTCTTC